This T cell receptor (beta chain) was sequenced for a study of siplizumab effects on memory and regulatory T cells. Some clones are missing from TCRdb's copy, which holds only in-frame ones; the method was immunoSEQ multiplex PCR. The table records 100,000 to 120,000 clones, about 92% of them present only once. The V gene lost 1 base and the J gene lost 7 bases, with 19 bases spanning the gap. This CDR3 region has 16 residues. Germline assignment: CDR1 LGHNA and CDR2 YNFKEQ. About this clone: Its antigen is not known.

General study findings and limits: Mean Treg-derived proportions of mappable alloreactive CD4+ clones were around 70% for siplizumab and roughly 27% for controls. The diversity of naive T cells seemed greater than that of memory cells, and their alloresponse contribution seemed major.

The TCR comes from a human donor in good health. Specimen: CD4+ T cells sorted from blood. This rearrangement joins TRBV4-2 to TRBJ1-2, with D perhaps TRBD1 (6 bases). The CDR3 coding sequence is TGTGCCAGCAGCCAAGTTTCGCTAGGGTCAGGGGTTGGCTACACCTTC. Amino acid sequence: CASSQVSLGSGVGYTF.